A selection of T cell receptor beta chains follows, all from one sample in a study of beta chain features in type 1 diabetes. The assay was immunoSEQ multiplex PCR, and TCRdb's table has in-frame clones only and misses some. The sample shows some 410,000 clones, about 15% of them seen only once. What was sequenced was naive CD4+ T cells from blood. The receptors here all came from a man younger than 45 in good health. Each CDR3 is given with its conserved first and last residue. The order of the fields is clone size, D gene, J gene, CDR3 length, V gene, CDR3 protein, CDR3 DNA. The D gene is left open where the match is weak. Not every row has a clone size; where given, it reads once, few, many or a size class.

>few|TRBD1|TRBJ2-1|13|TRBV6-1
CASSRDSNNEQFF
TGTGCCAGCAGTCGGGACAGTAACAATGAGCAGTTCTTC
>.|.|TRBJ2-5|15|TRBV28
CASNPSGRYQETQYF
TGTGCCAGCAACCCCTCAGGCCGGTACCAAGAGACCCAGTACTTC
>.|.|TRBJ2-1|13|TRBV5-1
CASSQDSLREQFF
TGCGCCAGCAGTCAGGACAGCTTAAGGGAGCAGTTCTTC
>few|.|TRBJ2-5|14|TRBV18
CASSPPGDQETQYF
TGTGCCAGCTCACCACCGGGGGACCAAGAGACCCAGTACTTC
>.|.|TRBJ1-2|16|TRBV4-1
CASSHGSVGEVYGYTF
TGCGCCAGCAGCCATGGGTCGGTGGGGGAGGTATATGGCTACACCTTC
>.|.|TRBJ2-7|13|TRBV2
CASSEAQSLEQYF
TGTGCCAGCAGTGAAGCGCAGAGCCTCGAGCAGTACTTC
>.|.|TRBJ1-5|14|TRBV30
CAWSGAGNNQPQHF
TGTGCCTGGAGTGGGGCAGGGAACAATCAGCCCCAGCATTTT
>few|.|TRBJ1-2|14|TRBV7-2
CASSLALVPNGYTF
TGTGCCAGCAGCTTAGCACTAGTCCCGAATGGCTACACCTTC
>once|.|TRBJ2-1|12|TRBV19
CSSSGVYNEQFF
TGTTCGTCGTCCGGCGTATACAATGAGCAGTTCTTC
>few|TRBD2|TRBJ2-5|15|TRBV6-5
CASRRTSGGSETQYF
TGTGCCAGCAGAAGGACTAGCGGGGGATCGGAGACCCAGTACTTC
>few|.|TRBJ1-5|13|TRBV30
CAWSAGHNQPQHF
TGTGCCTGGAGTGCGGGTCACAATCAGCCCCAGCATTTT
>few|TRBD2|TRBJ2-2|15|TRBV30
CAWSALAGEPGELFF
TGTGCCTGGAGTGCTCTAGCGGGAGAACCCGGGGAGCTGTTTTTT
>.|.|TRBJ2-1|14|TRBV5-1
CASSLEGLLNEQFF
TGCGCCAGCAGCTTGGAGGGGCTCCTTAATGAGCAGTTCTTC
>few|.|TRBJ2-3|13|TRBV9
CASSVAGADTQYF
TGTGCCAGCAGCGTAGCAGGTGCAGATACGCAGTATTTT
>few|TRBD1|TRBJ1-2|15|TRBV19
CASMDLTGVIGGYTF
TGTGCCAGTATGGATTTGACAGGGGTGATTGGTGGCTACACCTTC
>.|.|TRBJ1-1|15|TRBV14
CASSQESGERSEAFF
TGTGCCAGCAGCCAAGAGTCTGGCGAGCGATCAGAAGCTTTCTTT
>.|TRBD1|TRBJ1-2|18|TRBV4-3
CASSQAGTGGAANYGYTF
TGCGCCAGCAGCCAAGCCGGGACAGGGGGTGCAGCTAACTATGGCTACACCTTC
>few|.|TRBJ2-1|13|TRBV9
CASSPTRGLEQFF
TGTGCCAGCAGCCCCACACGGGGGTTAGAGCAGTTCTTC
>few|.|TRBJ1-1|15|TRBV7-2
CASSLAQGWHTEAFF
TGTGCCAGCAGCTTAGCGCAGGGCTGGCACACTGAAGCTTTCTTT
>.|.|TRBJ2-7|14|TRBV7-9
CASSLAGGIHEQYF
TGTGCCAGCAGCTTAGCGGGGGGCATACACGAGCAGTACTTC
>few|.|TRBJ1-3|15|TRBV7-9
CASSVPRDPGNTIYF
TGTGCCAGCAGCGTACCGCGGGACCCTGGAAACACCATATATTTT
>.|.|TRBJ2-6|14|TRBV7-2
CASSSSVWANVLTF
TGTGCCAGCAGTTCCTCCGTCTGGGCCAACGTCCTGACTTTC
>.|.|TRBJ2-1|13|TRBV27
CASRGVRTNEQFF
TGTGCCAGCAGGGGCGTCAGGACCAATGAGCAGTTCTTC
>few|TRBD1|TRBJ2-3|14|TRBV7-2
CASSRDRGTDTQYF
TGTGCCAGCAGCCGGGACAGGGGGACAGATACGCAGTATTTT
>few|.|TRBJ1-1|14|TRBV5-4
CASRRYDPNTEAFF
TGTGCCAGCAGAAGATACGATCCAAACACTGAAGCTTTCTTT
>.|.|TRBJ2-5|14|TRBV7-2
CASSLAGIGETQYF
TGTGCCAGCAGCTTAGCTGGGATTGGAGAGACCCAGTACTTC
>.|TRBD2|TRBJ2-3|17|TRBV15
CATSGTSGPSSTDTQYF
TGTGCCACCTCCGGGACTAGCGGACCATCAAGCACAGATACGCAGTATTTT
>few|.|TRBJ2-7|12|TRBV14
CASSQEWYEQYF
TGTGCCAGCAGCCAAGAATGGTACGAGCAGTACTTC
>.|.|TRBJ2-1|15|TRBV5-4
CASSFRTSTYNEQFF
TGTGCCAGCAGCTTCAGGACTTCTACTTACAATGAGCAGTTCTTC
>.|TRBD1|TRBJ2-2|15|TRBV9
CASTPGQPNTGELFF
TGTGCCAGCACCCCGGGACAGCCAAACACCGGGGAGCTGTTTTTT